These 22 T cell receptor beta chains were all obtained from the same sample, sequenced in a study of graft-versus-host responses after intestinal transplantation. The repertoire was sequenced with immunoSEQ multiplex PCR; TCRdb's copy has only in-frame clones and lacks some. The sample records some 100,000 clones, around 90% being singletons. These receptors are not linked to any known antigen. The starting material was unstimulated CD8+ T cells sorted from spleen or lymph node cells, obtained before transplant. Every receptor here comes from a human donor who was the organ donor for an intestinal transplant.

Points on this clone: A junction boundary mismatches the germline segment, possibly from a read error. This rearrangement joins TRBV7-9 to TRBJ2-1; tentatively, D is TRBD2 (5 bases). Per the germline V gene, CDR1 is SEHNR and CDR2 is FQNEAQ (reference sequence). The length of the CDR3 is 13 residues. As DNA, the CDR3 is TGTGCCAGCAAAAGCGGTATATACAATGGGCAGTTCTTC. This encodes CASKSGIYNGQFF.

V is TRBV7-6 and J is TRBJ2-7, with D hard to call. Per germline, CDR1 SGHVS and CDR2 FNYEAQ. Trimming left V 5 bases short and J 1 base short, with 9 bases between. The CDR3 consists of 13 residues. The DNA for the CDR3 is TGTGCCAGCAGCCGCACCGGGTCCTACGAGCAGTACTTC. This encodes CASSRTGSYEQYF.

Worth noting for this clone: Compared with germline, one end of the junction differs, possibly owing to a read error. The chain has TRBV28 and TRBJ1-5; D uncertain. The CDR3 is 14 residues long. The germline gives CDR1 MDHEN, CDR2 SYDVKM. Written as DNA, the CDR3 is TGTGCCGGCAGTTTGGAGATGATCAATCAGCCCCAGCATTTT. Residues: CAGSLEMINQPQHF.

The J gene is TRBJ1-1, the V gene TRBV10-2, with D perhaps TRBD1 (5 bases). V lost 7 bases to trimming and J lost 1 base, with 13 bases between them. There are 14 residues in the CDR3. Germline CDR1 WSHSY, CDR2 SAAADI. CDR3 sequence reads: CASIPREGNTEAFF. The DNA of the CDR3 is TGCGCCAGCATACCCAGGGAGGGGAACACTGAAGCTTTCTTT.

The V call is TRBV19, the J call TRBJ2-5, with D possibly being TRBD1 (6 bases). The CDR3 totals 12 residues. Germline CDR1 and CDR2: LNHDA and SQIVND (reference sequence). The V gene lost 9 bases and the J gene lost 1 base, with 9 bases spanning the gap. The DNA for the CDR3 is TGTGCCAGCGGACAGTCCCAAGAGACCCAGTACTTC. Residues: CASGQSQETQYF.

This clone has a single count. The chain links TRBV4-1 to TRBJ2-7; the D gene is possibly TRBD1 (6 bases). Trimming pared 1 base from V and 2 bases from J, leaving 9 bases between. The CDR3 contains 14 residues. The germline gives CDR1 MGHRA, CDR2 YSYEKL. CDR3 nucleotides: TGCGCCAGCAGCCAAGTGCAGGGGCCCTACGAGCAGTACTTC. This encodes CASSQVQGPYEQYF.

The chain carries TRBV27 and TRBJ1-2; 10 bases agree with TRBD1. Germline V gene data show CDR1 as MNHEY and CDR2 as SMNVEV (reference sequence). Trimming removed 7 bases from V and 6 bases from J; junction bases left unmatched: 17. The CDR3 has 17 amino acids. CDR3 in amino acids: CASNSPGQGLVEHGYTF. CDR3 coding DNA: TGTGCCAGCAACAGCCCGGGACAGGGGTTAGTTGAGCATGGCTACACCTTC.

The chain is built from TRBV6-1 and TRBJ2-3; D possibly corresponds to TRBD1 (6 bases). CDR3 length equals 19 residues. The germline V gene encodes CDR1 MNHNS and CDR2 SASEGT. The V gene lost 1 base and the J gene lost 0 bases, with 20 bases spanning the gap. CDR3 nucleotide sequence: TGTGCCAGCAGTGAAGGATCCCTCGGCCGGACAGCTAGCACAGATACGCAGTATTTT. It codes for CASSEGSLGRTASTDTQYF.

Only one count was recorded for this clone. The rearrangement links TRBV14 to TRBJ2-1; the D gene is possibly TRBD2 (6 bases). This CDR3 region has 16 residues. Germline loops: CDR1 SGHDN, CDR2 FVKESK. The V gene lost 1 base and the J gene lost 0 bases, with 10 bases spanning the gap. The CDR3 DNA follows: TGTGCCAGCAGCCAAGGGGCGGGGAGCTCCTACAATGAGCAGTTCTTC. Translating gives CASSQGAGSSYNEQFF.

V and J are TRBV13 and TRBJ1-1; 7 positions agree with TRBD1. Germline assignment: CDR1 PRHDT and CDR2 FYEKMQ (reference sequence). This CDR3 region has 14 residues. V gave up 5 bases and J gave up 1 base; unmatched junction bases: 4. The CDR3 DNA reads as TGTGCCAGCAGCACAGGGACAGCGAACACTGAAGCTTTCTTT. Protein: CASSTGTANTEAFF.

The gene calls are TRBV19 and TRBJ2-7; tentatively, D is TRBD2 (5 bases). Germline values: CDR1 LNHDA, CDR2 SQIVND (reference sequence). This CDR3 has 11 residues. Trimming pared 10 bases from V and 2 bases from J, leaving 9 bases between. CDR3 protein: CATGSPYEQYF. Written as DNA, the CDR3 is TGTGCCACGGGATCGCCCTACGAGCAGTACTTC.

This clone was counted a single time. J is TRBJ1-2 and V is TRBV9; no firm D call. Trimming took off 0 bases at V and 8 bases at J, with 17 bases between the two ends. The germline gives CDR1 SGDLS, CDR2 YYNGEE. The CDR3 contains 15 residues. CDR3 sequence reads: CASSVDASTMEGYTF. In nucleotides, the CDR3 is TGTGCCAGCAGCGTAGATGCGTCTACTATGGAGGGCTACACCTTC.

This chain connects TRBV11-1 to TRBJ1-1; D not certain. This CDR3 contains 18 residues. V lost 1 base to trimming and J lost 14 bases, with 32 bases between them. Per the germline V gene, CDR1 is SGHAT and CDR2 is FQDESV (reference sequence). The CDR3 here is CASSLVRIPARTPVLEFF. CDR3 in DNA: TGTGCCAGCAGCTTAGTGAGGATCCCGGCCCGGACCCCTGTACTAGAATTCTTT.

The rearrangement uses TRBV9 and TRBJ2-1; 10 bases match TRBD2. The CDR3 covers 17 residues. Germline CDR1 is SGDLS and CDR2 is YYNGEE. V shed 0 bases, J shed 10 bases, and the junction held 13 bases outside the gene matches. This chain's CDR3 is CASSVVFPSGGSPEQFF. In DNA, the CDR3 is TGTGCCAGCAGCGTAGTTTTTCCTAGCGGGGGTTCCCCAGAGCAGTTCTTC. The full variable domain, completed using reference TRBV9 and TRBJ2-1, is DSGVTQTPKHLITATGQRVTLRCSPRSGDLSVYWYQQSLDQGLQFLIQYYNGEERAKGNILERFSAQQFPDLHSELNLSSLELGDSALYFCASSVVFPSGGSPEQFFGPGTRLTVL.

The chain carries TRBV2 and TRBJ1-1; D is undetermined. CDR3 length: 15 amino acids. V was pared by 4 bases and J by 1 base, with 13 bases between. Germline V lookup: CDR1 SNHLY, CDR2 FYNNEI. CDR3 in DNA: TGTGCCAGCAGTGTACATCCCTCCCGGAACACTGAAGCTTTCTTT. Translating gives CASSVHPSRNTEAFF.

In this sample, this clone turned up once. V gene TRBV4-2 combines with J gene TRBJ1-1; 8 bases map to TRBD1. With 3 bases clipped from V and 5 bases from J, the junction kept 8 bases outside the gene matches. The CDR3 consists of 15 residues. Germline V gene data show CDR1 as LGHNA and CDR2 as YNFKEQ. The CDR3 protein is CASSQGQVSGTEAFF. DNA for the CDR3: TGTGCCAGCAGCCAGGGACAGGTCTCGGGGACTGAAGCTTTCTTT.

The chain recombines TRBV11-2 with TRBJ2-3, with 13 bases fitting TRBD2. Per the germline V gene, CDR1 is SGHAT and CDR2 is FQNNGV. V shed 5 bases and J 2 bases; nucleotides not matched to a gene: 10. There are 18 residues in the CDR3. CDR3 loop: CASSHHPGLAGNTDTQYF. CDR3 nucleotide sequence: TGTGCCAGCAGCCACCACCCGGGACTAGCGGGGAACACAGATACGCAGTATTTT.

V usage is TRBV11-3 and J usage is TRBJ1-2; a weak D match, TRBD1 (5 bases). CDR1 is SGHNT, CDR2 YENEEA, per germline. Trimming shortened V by 2 bases and J by 4 bases, and 8 bases separated the two germline ends. The CDR3 sequence is 13 residues long. The CDR3 coding sequence is TGTGCCAGCAGCTTACGGGGGTTCTATGGCTACACCTTC. Its protein product is CASSLRGFYGYTF.

This rearrangement joins TRBV11-2 to TRBJ2-1; 8 nucleotides agree with TRBD2. The trim removed 4 bases at V and 2 bases at J, leaving 10 bases unmatched. Germline assignment: CDR1 SGHAT and CDR2 FQNNGV. This CDR3 comprises 17 residues. This CDR3 reads CASSSWARGRTYNEQFF. For the CDR3, the DNA is TGTGCCAGCAGCTCATGGGCCCGCGGGAGGACCTACAATGAGCAGTTCTTC. The full variable domain, its missing parts supplied by reference TRBV11-2 and TRBJ2-1, is EAGVAQSPRYKIIEKRQSVAFWCNPISGHATLYWYQQILGQGPKLLIQFQNNGVVDDSQLPKDRFSAERLKGVDSTLKIQPAKLEDSAVYLCASSSWARGRTYNEQFFGPGTRLTVL.

The J gene is TRBJ1-4, the V gene TRBV5-1, with a weak D call TRBD1 (5 bases). The germline V and J ends were trimmed by 4 bases and 6 bases, with 16 bases remaining between them. Germline CDR1 is SGHRS and CDR2 is YFSETQ. The length of the CDR3 is 15 residues. CDR3 sequence: CASSGTGTLDEKLFF. The CDR3 nucleotides are TGCGCCAGCAGCGGAACAGGTACTTTGGATGAAAAACTGTTTTTT.

J is TRBJ2-7 and V is TRBV11-2, with TRBD2 matching 7 bases. Trimming took 3 bases from V and 1 from J; bases not matched to a gene: 3. There are 14 residues in the CDR3. In germline, CDR1 is SGHAT, CDR2 FQNNGV. Here the CDR3 DNA reads TGTGCCAGCAGCTTCGGCGGGAGATCCTACGAGCAGTACTTC. It yields the protein CASSFGGRSYEQYF.

The CDR3 bases are TGTGCCACCAAAACTAGCGGGAGGGCCCCGCAGAGGCAGTTCTTC. It yields the protein CATKTSGRAPQRQFF. The chain joins TRBV2 to TRBJ2-1; 13 bases are a match to TRBD2. The trim removed 10 bases at V and 12 bases at J, leaving 15 bases unmatched. Germline V gene data show CDR1 as SNHLY and CDR2 as FYNNEI. This CDR3 has 15 amino acids.